This T cell receptor (beta chain) was retrieved from a study of breast tumors, draining lymph nodes, adjacent tissues. The lymph nodes were axillary draining lymph nodes from breast cancer patients. This clonotype was counted ten times or more. Germline lookup yields CDR1 LNHDA and CDR2 SQIVND (reference sequence). The CDR3 has 14 residues. Trimming left V 9 bases short and J 2 bases short, with 14 bases between. TCRdb re-analysed the multiplex PCR reads in MiXCR, keeping a single row per CDR3 protein. The sample yields 130,000 or so distinct CDR3 sequences, around 21% seen once. The receptor was derived from a female donor with breast cancer. Some clones in this sample may be carry-over from other donors' samples. The specimen was axillary lymph node tissue. This chain uses TRBV19 with TRBJ1-3; no clear D gene. This CDR3 is CASGPRPTGNTIYF. The CDR3 bases are TGTGCCAGCGGCCCGAGGCCAACTGGAAACACCATATATTTT. The full variable domain, with the rest looked up from reference TRBV19 and TRBJ1-3, is DGGITQSPKYLFRKEGQNVTLSCEQNLNHDAMYWYRQDPGQGLRLIYYSQIVNDFQKGDIAEGYSVSREKKESFPLTVTSAQKNPTAFYLCASGPRPTGNTIYFGEGSWLTVV.